This T cell receptor (beta chain) was observed in a study of Graves' ophthalmopathy and Graves' hyperthyroidism. As the template, RNA transcripts were used to amplify TCR beta CDR3 regions. Following a first-round RT-PCR that used HTBI primers, a second-round multiplex PCR was carried out. In TCRdb, the multiplex PCR reads were re-called with MiXCR into one record per CDR3 protein. The repertoire has about 740,000 distinct CDR3 sequences, 35% to 50% of them found once; the top ten carry approximately 43%. The germline V gene has CDR1 WSHSY and CDR2 SAAADI. This CDR3 region has 14 residues. Of note for this clonotype: This may be a read error: a much more frequent sequence differs by one nucleotide.

This clonotype originated in an adult man with Graves' ophthalmopathy. The rearrangement links TRBV10-2 to TRBJ1-2, with a tentative D call TRBD1 (5 bases). Sequenced: peripheral blood. In DNA, the CDR3 is TGCGCCGGCAGTGAGTCGACGGCAGGGCTGGGCTACACCTTC. Translation gives CAGSESTAGLGYTF.